This entry lists 30 T cell receptor beta chains sequenced from one sample in a study of shared clonotypes between healthy human individuals. Profiling relied on immunoSEQ multiplex PCR, and the TCRdb table lists in-frame clones only, not all of them. Of roughly 480,000 clones listed, 79% are singletons. Source material: PBMCs. The source of these receptors is a woman between 40 and 50 years old in good health. Some clones in this sample may be carry-over from other donors' samples.

In its sample, this clone was seen many times. Different DNA sequences within this sample yield the same CDR3. V usage is TRBV10-3 and J usage is TRBJ2-7, with TRBD2 identical over 7 bases. V shed 6 bases and J 3 bases; nucleotides not matched to a gene: 5. In germline, CDR1 is ENHRY, CDR2 SYGVKD. The CDR3 totals 13 residues. The chain's CDR3 is CAIRDPGGYEQYF. DNA for the CDR3: TGTGCCATCAGGGACCCGGGAGGCTACGAGCAGTACTTC.

The CDR3, as DNA: TGCGCCAGCAGCTTGACTAGCGGGAGCGATGAGCAGTTCTTC. This translates into CASSLTSGSDEQFF. The chain employs TRBV5-1 and TRBJ2-1, with TRBD2 matching 11 bases. The trim removed 1 base at V and 8 bases at J, leaving 2 bases unmatched. Germline V lookup: CDR1 SGHRS, CDR2 YFSETQ. The CDR3 is 14 amino acids.

As regards this clone: One junction end disagrees with the germline gene, perhaps due to a read error. Additional DNA sequences in this sample encode the identical CDR3. This sequence joins TRBV30 and TRBJ1-2, with 8 nucleotides matching TRBD1. Germline V gene data show CDR1 as GTSNPN and CDR2 as SVGIG (reference sequence). The CDR3 extends over 15 amino acids. CDR3 sequence: CAWSVPVTGGYGYTF. The CDR3 DNA follows: TGCGCCTGGAGTGTACCGGTAACAGGGGGTTACGGCTACACCTTC.

The chain combines TRBV21-1 with TRBJ1-2. TRBV21-1 is classified as a pseudogene. The CDR3 runs to 9 residues. The CDR3 protein is CARGSGYTF. Written as DNA, the CDR3 is TGTGCCAGGGGGTCTGGCTACACCTTC.

This chain links TRBV5-4 with TRBJ2-7; D unclear. The CDR3 is made up of 13 amino acids. Germline values: CDR1 SGHNT, CDR2 YYREEE (reference sequence). V gave up 4 bases and J gave up 2 bases, with 10 bases separating them. CDR3 in DNA: TGTGCCAGCAGCCCTGGTGCGGCCTACGAGCAGTACTTC. As protein: CASSPGAAYEQYF.

The chain recombines TRBV2 with TRBJ2-1, with 11 bases fitting TRBD2. The V gene's germline CDR1 is SNHLY and CDR2 FYNNEI. The CDR3 has 13 amino acids. Unmatched junction bases numbered 4, after V lost 6 bases and J lost 9 bases. CDR3 sequence: CASSRGTSGEQFF. The CDR3 DNA reads TGTGCCAGCAGCCGCGGGACTAGCGGTGAGCAGTTCTTC.

J is TRBJ2-3 and V is TRBV5-6; D call uncertain. The CDR3 covers 13 residues. Germline CDR1 and CDR2: SGHDT and YYEEEE. The V end lost 1 base, the J end lost 2 bases, and 5 bases lay between the germline ends. The CDR3 protein is CASSLINTDTQYF. The DNA for the CDR3 is TGTGCCAGCAGCTTGATCAACACAGATACGCAGTATTTT. Together with reference TRBV5-6 and TRBJ2-3, the CDR3 gives the full variable domain: DAGVTQSPTHLIKTRGQQVTLRCSPKSGHDTVSWYQQALGQGPQFIFQYYEEEERQRGNFPDRFSGHQFPNYSSELNVNALLLGDSALYLCASSLINTDTQYFGPGTRLTVL.

The chain uses TRBV11-2 and TRBJ1-4; TRBD1 matches at 11 bases. The CDR3 length is 19 residues. Looked up from germline, CDR1 is SGHAT and CDR2 is FQNNGV. The V and J ends lost 0 bases and 0 bases, in that order; junction bases with no gene match: 6. The DNA for the CDR3 is TGTGCCAGCAGCTTAGATTGGGACAGGGGGAAAACAACTAATGAAAAACTGTTTTTT. It translates to CASSLDWDRGKTTNEKLFF.

The chain recombines TRBV10-3 with TRBJ1-2; a weak D match, TRBD1 (6 bases). With 4 bases removed from V and 0 bases from J, the gap between germline ends came to 12 bases. This CDR3 spans 15 amino acids. Germline V gives CDR1 ENHRY, CDR2 SYGVKD. CDR3 region: CAISGGPGANYGYTF. The CDR3 DNA follows: TGTGCCATCAGTGGGGGGCCCGGAGCTAACTATGGCTACACCTTC.

This clone was picked up many times. The chain recombines TRBV6-1 with TRBJ1-5, with D possibly being TRBD1 (6 bases). CDR1 and CDR2 (germline): MNHNS, SASEGT. The CDR3 spans 15 residues. V was pared by 5 bases and J by 3 bases, with 14 bases between. The CDR3 DNA is TGTGCCAGCAGTCGCTCGGACAGTTACAATCAGCCCCAGCATTTT. Translating it yields CASSRSDSYNQPQHF.

The chain uses TRBV5-1 and TRBJ2-5; D is ambiguous. The V gene lost 0 bases and the J gene lost 4 bases, with 10 bases spanning the gap. Germline V CDR1 and CDR2: SGHRS, YFSETQ. The CDR3 is made up of 14 amino acids. The DNA for the CDR3 is TGCGCCAGCAGCTTGGATTCTAGGGTAGAGACCCAGTACTTC. It encodes CASSLDSRVETQYF.

The rearrangement joins TRBV29-1 to TRBJ1-2, with unresolved D. Germline CDR1 is SQVTM and CDR2 is ANQGSEA. V gave up 4 bases and J gave up 4 bases, with 7 bases separating them. This CDR3 region has 11 residues. CDR3 DNA sequence: TGCAGCGTTGGACGAAGCTATGGCTACACCTTC. This gives the protein CSVGRSYGYTF.

The chain joins TRBV7-3 to TRBJ2-5; 7 bases align to TRBD2. Germline CDR1 and CDR2: SGHTA and FQGTGA. V shed 5 bases and J 5 bases; nucleotides not matched to a gene: 5. The CDR3 contains 13 residues. CDR3 protein: CASSRGLRETQYF. CDR3 in DNA: TGTGCCAGCAGCCGGGGACTACGGGAGACCCAGTACTTC.

Only one count was recorded for this clone. Here the CDR3 reads CAWSARDRGFRPQHF. In DNA form, the CDR3 reads TGTGCCTGGAGTGCTCGAGACAGGGGGTTTCGGCCCCAGCATTTT. V gene TRBV30 combines with J gene TRBJ1-5; 9 bases map to TRBD1. Germline V gene data show CDR1 as GTSNPN and CDR2 as SVGIG (reference sequence). After removal of 1 base from V and 9 bases from J, the junction contained 10 bases not matched to a gene. This CDR3 comprises 15 residues. Combining the CDR3 with reference TRBV30 and TRBJ1-5 gives the whole variable domain SQTIHQWPATLVQPVGSPLSLECTVEGTSNPNLYWYRQAAGRGLQLLFYSVGIGQISSEVPQNLSASRPQDRQFILSSKKLLLSDSGFYLCAWSARDRGFRPQHFGDGTRLSIL.

The chain combines TRBV7-2 with TRBJ1-3; D ambiguous. The length of the CDR3 is 14 residues. V was trimmed by 6 bases and J by 0 bases, leaving 9 bases between them. CDR1 and CDR2 (germline): SGHTA, FQGNSA. The DNA of the CDR3 is TGTGCCAGCAGTCCCCGGGTCTCTGGAAACACCATATATTTT. The encoded protein is CASSPRVSGNTIYF. The full variable domain, in which reference TRBV7-2 and TRBJ1-3 provide the parts outside the CDR3, is GAGVSQSPSNKVTEKGKDVELRCDPISGHTALYWYRQSLGQGLEFLIYFQGNSAPDKSGLPSDRFSAERTGGSVSTLTIQRTQQEDSAVYLCASSPRVSGNTIYFGEGSWLTVV.

V usage is TRBV27 and J usage is TRBJ2-7; D is ambiguous. This CDR3 is built from 14 residues. Per the germline V gene, CDR1 is MNHEY and CDR2 is SMNVEV (reference sequence). The V end lost 6 bases, the J end lost 0 bases, and 12 bases lay between the germline ends. CDR3 nucleotide sequence: TGTGCCAGCAGCCGAAAGACGGACTCCTACGAGCAGTACTTC. This codes for CASSRKTDSYEQYF.

This clone was observed once. V usage is TRBV6-5 and J usage is TRBJ1-2; D ambiguous. This CDR3 has 13 amino acids. Germline V gene sequence: CDR1 MNHEY, CDR2 SVGAGI. Trimming shortened V by 3 bases and J by 5 bases, and 10 bases separated the two germline ends. CDR3 DNA: TGTGCCAGCAGTTATTCCCGGAGATATGGCTACACCTTC. Translated: CASSYSRRYGYTF.

There are many counts of this clone. CDR3: CASRSNAGQGYGYTF. The CDR3 nucleotides read TGTGCCAGCAGATCCAACGCGGGACAGGGGTATGGCTACACCTTC. The chain has TRBV28 and TRBJ1-2, with 10 bases fitting TRBD1. The V and J ends lost 6 bases and 5 bases, in that order; junction bases with no gene match: 9. The CDR3 is made up of 15 amino acids. Germline V CDR1 and CDR2: MDHEN, SYDVKM.

This clone was counted between two and nine times. The rearrangement uses TRBV6-4 and TRBJ1-2; 7 bases line up with TRBD1. Germline values: CDR1 MRHNA, CDR2 SNTAGT. J gave up 5 bases and V 4 bases, and 10 bases lay outside the gene matches. The CDR3 consists of 15 residues. The CDR3 DNA reads as TGTGCCAGCAGTGGAGGGGGGGACAGTTCTTATGGCTACACCTTC. Residues: CASSGGGDSSYGYTF.

This clone has a count of ten or more. This chain uses TRBV14 with TRBJ1-1, with no clear D. Germline CDR1 SGHDN, CDR2 FVKESK. This CDR3 comprises 14 residues. V lost 2 bases and J 1 base, leaving 8 bases between the germline ends. In DNA form, the CDR3 reads TGTGCCAGCAGCCAACTTGCCTGGAACACTGAAGCTTTCTTT. The encoded protein is CASSQLAWNTEAFF.

The V gene is TRBV5-4, the J gene TRBJ2-1; 9 nucleotides line up with TRBD1. V trimming: 5 bases; J trimming: 2 bases; junction bases outside the gene matches: 5. This CDR3 has 15 residues. From germline, CDR1 is SGHNT and CDR2 YYREEE (reference sequence). The chain's CDR3 is CASSFDRGTYNEQFF. In DNA form, the CDR3 reads TGTGCCAGCAGTTTCGACAGGGGGACCTACAATGAGCAGTTCTTC. The whole variable domain, filled in from reference TRBV5-4 and TRBJ2-1, reads ETGVTQSPTHLIKTRGQQVTLRCSSQSGHNTVSWYQQALGQGPQFIFQYYREEENGRGNFPPRFSGLQFPNYSSELNVNALELDDSALYLCASSFDRGTYNEQFFGPGTRLTVL.

The V gene is TRBV5-8, the J gene TRBJ2-7; D gene uncertain. With 4 bases removed from V and 1 base from J, the gap between germline ends came to 15 bases. This CDR3 spans 15 amino acids. Germline V CDR1 and CDR2: SGHTS, YDEGEE. The CDR3 spells CASSQEGDVSYEQYF. Written as DNA, the CDR3 is TGTGCCAGCAGCCAAGAAGGAGATGTATCCTACGAGCAGTACTTC.

The chain carries TRBV27 and TRBJ2-3; no clear D. The CDR3 totals 14 residues. Germline CDR1 is MNHEY and CDR2 is SMNVEV (reference sequence). With 8 bases removed from V and 0 bases from J, the gap between germline ends came to 12 bases. In DNA form, the CDR3 reads TGTGCCAGCCGAGACATTTCGAGCACAGATACGCAGTATTTT. As protein: CASRDISSTDTQYF.

The chain links TRBV27 to TRBJ2-5, with D perhaps being TRBD1 or TRBD2 (5 bases each). This CDR3 has 16 amino acids. The ends were cut back, 5 bases at V and 0 bases at J, with 16 bases in the middle. In germline, CDR1 is MNHEY, CDR2 SMNVEV (reference sequence). The CDR3 sequence: CASSPDGAGHQETQYF. CDR3 DNA sequence: TGTGCCAGCAGTCCCGACGGGGCAGGCCACCAAGAGACCCAGTACTTC.

A word on this clone: Distinct nucleotide sequences in the sample also encode this CDR3. The rearrangement uses TRBV5-1 and TRBJ2-3, with 11 bases fitting TRBD2. Trimming at V came to 5 bases and at J to 0 bases, leaving 2 bases not matched to a gene. Germline V gives CDR1 SGHRS, CDR2 YFSETQ. The CDR3 totals 15 residues. CDR3 DNA sequence: TGCGCCAGCAGAACTAGCGGGAGAAGCACAGATACGCAGTATTTT. Protein: CASRTSGRSTDTQYF.

The chain joins TRBV6-1 to TRBJ1-1; perhaps TRBD1 as D (5 bases). In germline, CDR1 is MNHNS, CDR2 SASEGT. The CDR3 has 13 amino acids. Trimming took 7 bases from V and 5 from J, leaving 14 bases between them. The CDR3 spells CASILGGGTEAFF. The DNA of the CDR3 is TGTGCCAGCATCCTGGGGGGAGGAACTGAAGCTTTCTTT.

The chain links TRBV21-1 to TRBJ2-6; TRBD1, as called in the table, went unchecked against the DNA. TRBV21-1 is shown as a pseudogene. This CDR3 spans 16 amino acids. The chain's CDR3 is CASSKTGTSGANVLTF. CDR3 in DNA: TGTGCCAGCAGCAAGACAGGCACCTCTGGGGCCAACGTCCTGACTTTC.

The J gene is TRBJ2-3, the V gene TRBV30, with a weak D call TRBD2 (5 bases). V lost 0 bases and J lost 1, with 8 bases in between. The V gene's germline CDR1 is GTSNPN and CDR2 SVGIG (reference sequence). This CDR3 has 14 residues. CDR3 nucleotide sequence: TGTGCCTGGAGTGTCGGAGCGGGCACAGATACGCAGTATTTT. Its translation is CAWSVGAGTDTQYF.

A few counts support this clone. The chain links TRBV7-3 to TRBJ2-1; no clear D gene. Germline V CDR1 and CDR2: SGHTA, FQGTGA. The CDR3 is 15 amino acids. The V gene lost 5 bases and the J gene lost 0 bases, with 11 bases spanning the gap. CDR3 coding DNA: TGTGCCAGCAGCCCAGCCTCAAGCTCCTACAATGAGCAGTTCTTC. Translation: CASSPASSSYNEQFF. Drawing the rest from reference TRBV7-3 and TRBJ2-1, the complete variable domain is GAGVSQTPSNKVTEKGKYVELRCDPISGHTALYWYRQSLGQGPEFLIYFQGTGAADDSGLPNDRFFAVRPEGSVSTLKIQRTERGDSAVYLCASSPASSSYNEQFFGPGTRLTVL.

This chain uses TRBV27 with TRBJ2-1; D gene unclear. CDR3 size: 18 residues. The germline gives CDR1 MNHEY, CDR2 SMNVEV (reference sequence). The V end lost 4 bases, the J end lost 0 bases, and 19 bases lay between the germline ends. The chain's CDR3 is CASSSFLARASSYNEQFF. The CDR3 coding sequence is TGTGCCAGCAGTTCCTTCCTTGCGCGTGCGAGCTCCTACAATGAGCAGTTCTTC.